The T cell receptor (beta chain) described here comes from a study of blood T cell repertoires in COVID-19. Study-level background: Nucleic acid was either cDNA or gDNA, and it came from T cells, B-cell-depleted T cells, or PBMCs.

Germline V gene sequence: CDR1 SGDLS, CDR2 YYNGEE. V was pared by 7 bases and J by 5 bases, with 14 bases of the junction left unmatched. The length of the CDR3 is 15 residues. As handled by the study authors: Estimation of nucleated cell counts was performed using reference gene primer amplification. The method was immunoSEQ multiplex PCR; TCRdb's version includes in-frame clones alone and lacks a portion of them. Clone size and V and J calls were adopted from that table, with D and trimming inferred from the DNA. The data show 180,000 or so clones, approximately 85% seen once. Individuals drawn from about two dozen US areas were about 18 to 95 years old. Recovered status in Cohort 3 required two negative PCRs, clearance, or symptom resolution.

The TCR was taken from a middle-aged man who had recovered from COVID-19. Sequencing was done on a sample of PBMCs or T cells enriched from blood (not recorded which). The chain combines TRBV9 with TRBJ2-5; TRBD2 aligns across 7 bases. DNA of the CDR3: TGTGCCAGCGCCCAAAGGGAGGGTGGTGGGGAGACCCAGTACTTC. Its translation: CASAQREGGGETQYF.